Listed below are T cell receptor beta chains from one sample, sequenced in a study of blood T cell repertoires in COVID-19. TCRdb's table, derived via immunoSEQ multiplex PCR, lists solely in-frame clones and lacks some. Among some 270,000 clones listed, nearly 90% were seen once. The sample comprised PBMCs or T cells enriched from blood (not recorded which). These TCRs come from a woman aged 55-75 years who had recovered from COVID-19. CDR3s include the opening cysteine and the closing phenylalanine or tryptophan. Fields, in order: J gene, D gene, clone size, V gene, CDR3 DNA, CDR3 protein. The D gene is left open where the match is weak. Clone size appears in some rows only: once, few, many, or a class for an expanded clone.

TRBJ1-3 - - TRBV10-3 TGTGCCATCACCCCAGAGGCCTTCTCTGGAAACACCATATATTTT CAITPEAFSGNTIYF
TRBJ2-5 TRBD1 - TRBV5-1 TGCGCCAGCACCAAGGACAGGGCGCGAGAGACCCAGTACTTC CASTKDRARETQYF
TRBJ1-5 - - TRBV4-2 TGTGCCAGCAGCCTCGGGACTCACGAGGGCAATCAGCCCCAGCATTTT CASSLGTHEGNQPQHF
TRBJ2-6 - - TRBV25-1 TGTGCCAGCACCAAAGAAGGGGTCGGGGCCAACGTCCTGACTTTC CASTKEGVGANVLTF
TRBJ2-7 - - TRBV18 TGTGCCAGCTCACCACCGTCGGAGTACGAGCAGTACTTC CASSPPSEYEQYF
TRBJ1-6 - few TRBV4-1 TGCGCCAGCAGCCAACAGGGGTTCGGTTCACCCCTCCACTTT CASSQQGFGSPLHF
TRBJ2-1 - - TRBV6-5 TGTGCCAGCAGAATTATAGATGAGCAGTTCTTC CASRIIDEQFF
TRBJ1-1 - - TRBV9 TGTGCCAGCAGCGCTCCCGGGGGAGGTAAAGCTTTCTTT CASSAPGGGKAFF
TRBJ2-3 - - TRBV7-3 TGTGCCAGCAGCTTAACGTCGACTGTCCCAGATACGCAGTATTTT CASSLTSTVPDTQYF
TRBJ2-2 - - TRBV27 TGTGCCAGCAGAACCGGGTCCGCCGGGGAGCTGTTTTTT CASRTGSAGELFF
TRBJ1-2 - - TRBV7-7 TGTGCTAGCAGCTTAGCGAAACAGGGCTTAATTGGCTACACCTTC CASSLAKQGLIGYTF
TRBJ2-7 - - TRBV7-2 TGTGCCAGCGGCAGGGGTTCCTACGAGCAGTACTTC CASGRGSYEQYF
TRBJ2-5 TRBD2 - TRBV14 TGTGCCAGCAGCCCCAGACTAGCGGCAACTAAGGAGACCCAGTACTTC CASSPRLAATKETQYF
TRBJ2-7 TRBD1 - TRBV19 TGTGCCAGTAGTATTGATCACACCGGGACAGGTGACTACGAGCAGTACTTC CASSIDHTGTGDYEQYF
TRBJ2-1 TRBD1 - TRBV3-1/TRBV3-2 TGTGCCAGCAGCCCTTCCCCGGGACAGGGTAGTAATGAGCAGTTCTTC CASSPSPGQGSNEQFF
TRBJ1-2 - - TRBV5-1 TGCGCCAGCAGTCAAAACAGGGTTGGCTATGGCTACACCTTC CASSQNRVGYGYTF
TRBJ1-6 TRBD1 - TRBV15 TGTGCCACCAGCGCCCGGGACAGTGGATCACCCCTCCACTTT CATSARDSGSPLHF
TRBJ2-1 - few TRBV30 TGTGCCTGGAGTGGCAGGGAAGTTATACATGAGCAGTTCTTC CAWSGREVIHEQFF
TRBJ2-1 - - TRBV7-9 TGTGCCAGCAGCTCGTACAGGGATAATGAGCAGTTCTTC CASSSYRDNEQFF
TRBJ2-5 TRBD1 once TRBV5-1 TGCGCCAGCAGCTGGGGACAGACCCAAGAGACCCAGTACTTC CASSWGQTQETQYF
TRBJ2-6 - once TRBV25-1 TGTGCCAGCAAATCTAGCTCTGGGGCCAACGTCCTGACTTTC CASKSSSGANVLTF
TRBJ1-6 - once TRBV7-8 TGTGCCAGCAGCTTCAGGGGTTCACCCCTCCACTTT CASSFRGSPLHF
TRBJ1-5 TRBD1 - TRBV27 TGTGCCAGCAGTTTTGGGACAGGATCCTATCAGCCCCAGCATTTT CASSFGTGSYQPQHF
TRBJ1-5 TRBD1 few TRBV2 TGTGCCAGCAGCGCCGCCACAGGGGGCGGTCAGCCCCAGCATTTT CASSAATGGGQPQHF
TRBJ2-1 - - TRBV6-6 TGTGCCACTACTTCTAACCTCTACAATGAGCAGTTCTTC CATTSNLYNEQFF
TRBJ1-4 - once TRBV29-1 TGCAGCGTTGACTATAGGGGGAGACTGTTTTTT CSVDYRGRLFF
TRBJ2-3 TRBD1 - TRBV5-1 TGCGCCAGCAGCTTAGGGACAGGGGGCGCAGATACGCAGTATTTT CASSLGTGGADTQYF
TRBJ2-1 - few TRBV7-8 TGTGCCAGCAGCTTAGGAGCGCTTAGCTCCTACAATGAGCAGTTCTTC CASSLGALSSYNEQFF
TRBJ2-7 TRBD2 - TRBV6-1 TGTGCCAGCAGTGCCCAAAATGCGGGGGGGCGTTTCGAGCAGTACTTC CASSAQNAGGRFEQYF
TRBJ2-3 TRBD2 - TRBV18 TGTGCCAGCTCACCTGGCCTGACTAGCGGGACAGATACGCAGTATTTT CASSPGLTSGTDTQYF